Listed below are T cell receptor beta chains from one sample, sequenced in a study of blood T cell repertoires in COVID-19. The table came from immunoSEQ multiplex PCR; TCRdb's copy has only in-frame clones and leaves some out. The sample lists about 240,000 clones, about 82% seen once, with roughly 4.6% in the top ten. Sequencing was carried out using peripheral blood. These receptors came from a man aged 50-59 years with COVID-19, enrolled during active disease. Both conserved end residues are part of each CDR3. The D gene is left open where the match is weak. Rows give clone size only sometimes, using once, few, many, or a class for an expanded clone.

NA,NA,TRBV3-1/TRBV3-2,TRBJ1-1,TGTGCCAGCAGCCAAGGAACATGGGGGGAGGCGGTGACTGAAGCTTTCTTT,CASSQGTWGEAVTEAFF
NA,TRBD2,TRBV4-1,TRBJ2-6,TGCGCCAGCAGCCAGACATCTAGCGGGGGGTCTTCCGGGGCCAACGTCCTGACTTTC,CASSQTSSGGSSGANVLTF
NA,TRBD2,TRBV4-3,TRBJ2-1,TGCGCCAGCAGCCAAGAGGACGGGGGGGACAATGAGCAGTTCTTC,CASSQEDGGDNEQFF
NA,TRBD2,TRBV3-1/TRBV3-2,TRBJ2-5,TGTGCCAGCAGCCAAGGGACTAGCGGGGGGCCCCAGTACTTC,CASSQGTSGGPQYF
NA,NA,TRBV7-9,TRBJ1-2,TGTGCCAGCAGCCCCCTCGGAGAGGGCGTGAATGGCTACACCTTC,CASSPLGEGVNGYTF
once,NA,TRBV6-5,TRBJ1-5,TGTGCCAGCAGTTACTCGGGGCAGGACAATCAGCCCCAGCATTTT,CASSYSGQDNQPQHF
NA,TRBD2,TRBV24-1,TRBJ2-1,TGTGCCACCAGTGCCGGGACTAGCGGGGGGAAAAATGAGCAGTTCTTC,CATSAGTSGGKNEQFF
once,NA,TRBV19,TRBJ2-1,TGTGCCAGTACCCTGGTGGCGGGGACGTACAATGAGCAGTTCTTC,CASTLVAGTYNEQFF
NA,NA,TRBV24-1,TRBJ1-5,TGTGCCACCAGTGATCACTCAAAGCCCCAGCATTTT,CATSDHSKPQHF
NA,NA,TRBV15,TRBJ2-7,TGTGCCACCAGCAGGGGGACAAACCACTACGAGCAGTACTTC,CATSRGTNHYEQYF
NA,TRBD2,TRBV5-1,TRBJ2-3,TGCGCCAGCAGCTTGGAGGGACTAGGCACAGATACGCAGTATTTT,CASSLEGLGTDTQYF
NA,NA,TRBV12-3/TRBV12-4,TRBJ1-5,TGTGCCACAGGACAGTATAGCAATCAGCCCCAGCATTTT,CATGQYSNQPQHF
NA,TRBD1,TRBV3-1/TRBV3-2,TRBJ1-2,TGTGCCAGCAGCCCCAGGGGGCGCGCCCATGGCTACACCTTC,CASSPRGRAHGYTF
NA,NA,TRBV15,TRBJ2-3,TGTGCCACCAGCAGAGATTTCAGGGATACGCAGTATTTT,CATSRDFRDTQYF